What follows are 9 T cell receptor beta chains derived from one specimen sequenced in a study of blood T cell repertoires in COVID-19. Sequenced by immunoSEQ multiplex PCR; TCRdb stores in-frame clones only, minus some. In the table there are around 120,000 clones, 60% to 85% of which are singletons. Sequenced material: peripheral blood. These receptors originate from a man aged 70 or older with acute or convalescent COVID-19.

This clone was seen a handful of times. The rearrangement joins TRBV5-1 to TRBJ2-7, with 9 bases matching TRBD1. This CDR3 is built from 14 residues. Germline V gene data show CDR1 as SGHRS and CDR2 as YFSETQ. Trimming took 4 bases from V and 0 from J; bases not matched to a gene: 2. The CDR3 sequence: CASSPTGGSYEQYF. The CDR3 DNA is TGCGCCAGCAGCCCGACAGGGGGCTCCTACGAGCAGTACTTC.

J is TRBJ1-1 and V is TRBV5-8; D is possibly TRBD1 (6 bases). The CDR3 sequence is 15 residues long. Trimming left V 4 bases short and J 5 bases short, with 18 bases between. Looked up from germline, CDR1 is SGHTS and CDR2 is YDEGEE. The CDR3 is CASSRRNREGTEAFF. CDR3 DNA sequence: TGTGCCAGCAGCCGAAGAAACAGGGAAGGTACTGAAGCTTTCTTT.

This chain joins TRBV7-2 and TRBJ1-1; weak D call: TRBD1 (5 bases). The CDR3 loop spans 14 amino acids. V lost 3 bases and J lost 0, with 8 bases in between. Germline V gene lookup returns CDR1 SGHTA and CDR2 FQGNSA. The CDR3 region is CASSLGGVNTEAFF. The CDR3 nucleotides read TGTGCCAGCAGCTTGGGAGGGGTGAACACTGAAGCTTTCTTT.

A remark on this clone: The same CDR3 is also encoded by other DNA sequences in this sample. The CDR3: CASSSSTDTQYF. DNA of the CDR3: TGTGCCAGCAGCTCGTCCACAGATACGCAGTATTTT. The V call is TRBV5-4, the J call TRBJ2-3, with D hard to call. Germline CDR1 reads SGHNT; CDR2 reads YYREEE (reference sequence). V gave up 3 bases and J gave up 2 bases, with 4 bases separating them. The CDR3 runs to 12 residues. Looking up the rest from reference TRBV5-4 and TRBJ2-3 gives the full variable domain: ETGVTQSPTHLIKTRGQQVTLRCSSQSGHNTVSWYQQALGQGPQFIFQYYREEENGRGNFPPRFSGLQFPNYSSELNVNALELDDSALYLCASSSSTDTQYFGPGTRLTVL.

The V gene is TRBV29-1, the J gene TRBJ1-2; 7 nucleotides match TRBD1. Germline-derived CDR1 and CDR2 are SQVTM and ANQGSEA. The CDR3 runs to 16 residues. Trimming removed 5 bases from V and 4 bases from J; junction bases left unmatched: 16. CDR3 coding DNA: TGCAGCGTTACTGGGCCCCACACAGGGGACGTCTATGGCTACACCTTC. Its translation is CSVTGPHTGDVYGYTF.

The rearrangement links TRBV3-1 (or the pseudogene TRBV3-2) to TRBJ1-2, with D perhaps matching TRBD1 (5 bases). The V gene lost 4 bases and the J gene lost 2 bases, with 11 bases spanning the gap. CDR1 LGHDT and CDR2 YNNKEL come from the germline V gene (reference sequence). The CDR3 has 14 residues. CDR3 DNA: TGTGCCAGCAGCCTCACGGACACGAACTATGGCTACACCTTC. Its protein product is CASSLTDTNYGYTF.

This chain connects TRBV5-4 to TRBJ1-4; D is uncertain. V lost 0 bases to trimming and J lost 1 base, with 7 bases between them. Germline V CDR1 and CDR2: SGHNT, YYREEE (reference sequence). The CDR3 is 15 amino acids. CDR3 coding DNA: TGTGCCAGCAGCTTGGCGGGTGGAACTAATGAAAAACTGTTTTTT. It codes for CASSLAGGTNEKLFF.

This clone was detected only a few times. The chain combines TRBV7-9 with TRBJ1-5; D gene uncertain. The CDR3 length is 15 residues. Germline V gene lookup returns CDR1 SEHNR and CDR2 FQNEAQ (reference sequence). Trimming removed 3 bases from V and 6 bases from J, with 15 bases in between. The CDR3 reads CASSFDGESGQPQHF. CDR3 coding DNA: TGTGCCAGCAGCTTTGATGGGGAGTCAGGTCAGCCCCAGCATTTT. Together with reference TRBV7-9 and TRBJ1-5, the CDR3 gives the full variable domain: DTGVSQNPRHKITKRGQNVTFRCDPISEHNRLYWYRQTLGQGPEFLTYFQNEAQLEKSRLLSDRFSAERPKGSFSTLEIQRTEQGDSAMYLCASSFDGESGQPQHFGDGTRLSIL.

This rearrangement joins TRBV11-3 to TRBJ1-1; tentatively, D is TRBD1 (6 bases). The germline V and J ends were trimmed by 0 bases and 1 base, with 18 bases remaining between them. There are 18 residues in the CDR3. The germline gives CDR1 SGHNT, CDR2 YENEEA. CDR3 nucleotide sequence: TGTGCCAGCAGCTTAGATATAAGGACAGCTCTAAGGAACACTGAAGCTTTCTTT. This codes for CASSLDIRTALRNTEAFF.